A selection of T cell receptor beta chains follows, all from one sample in a study of T cells expressing NK-cell markers. After re-calling the 5' RACE reads, TCRdb lists one entry per CDR3 protein, DNA absent. The sample has hundreds of thousands of distinct CDR3 sequences, and its top ten clones hold roughly 5.2%. Sequences were obtained from blood T cells: a sorted CD56 or NKG2C T cell subset, CD4+ or CD8+ T cells, or bulk PBMC T cells (not recorded which). The receptors were gathered from a man aged 18-69 years in good health. The CDR3 runs from the conserved cysteine through the conserved F or W.

J: TRBJ1-4; V: TRBV7-9; CDR3: CASSESYGSLDEKLFF
J: TRBJ2-1; V: TRBV9; CDR3: CASSVEVSRWNNEQFF
J: TRBJ2-7; V: TRBV7-3; CDR3: CASSPQTGSHEQYF
J: TRBJ1-6; V: TRBV7-9; CDR3: CASSSQGNNSPLHF
J: TRBJ1-2; V: TRBV28; CDR3: CASSQSQGKNYGYTF
J: TRBJ1-5; V: TRBV12-3/TRBV12-4; CDR3: CASKGASGSNQPQHF
J: TRBJ1-5; V: TRBV12-3/TRBV12-4; CDR3: CASDLKGGKGNQPQHF
J: TRBJ2-1; V: TRBV2; CDR3: CASSEELAGREQFF
J: TRBJ1-2; V: TRBV2; CDR3: CASSDGGIRGQNFHGYTF
J: TRBJ1-5; V: TRBV6-2/TRBV6-3; CDR3: CASAEAHNQPQHF
J: TRBJ1-3; V: TRBV18; CDR3: CASSSYMGVGGNTIYF
J: TRBJ1-2; V: TRBV2; CDR3: CASSRTGISDGYTF
J: TRBJ2-7; V: TRBV6-8; CDR3: CASSYASYEQYF
J: TRBJ2-6; V: TRBV10-3; CDR3: CATQQGDSSGANVLTF
J: TRBJ2-1; V: TRBV5-1; CDR3: CASSTQPPGTSGGAQFF
J: TRBJ2-3; V: TRBV24-1; CDR3: CATSDPSRTDTQYF
J: TRBJ2-6; V: TRBV19; CDR3: CASSLRGTRANVLTF
J: TRBJ2-3; V: TRBV28; CDR3: CASSFIGTDTQYF
J: TRBJ1-6; V: TRBV7-9; CDR3: CASSLSGQGVASPLHF
J: TRBJ1-6; V: TRBV24-1; CDR3: CATSDPRQANSPLHF
J: TRBJ1-1; V: TRBV7-9; CDR3: CASSLRQGGEAFF
J: TRBJ2-1; V: TRBV5-6; CDR3: CASSRRTGGNIYSYNEQFF
J: TRBJ1-2; V: TRBV20-1; CDR3: CSARENYGYTF